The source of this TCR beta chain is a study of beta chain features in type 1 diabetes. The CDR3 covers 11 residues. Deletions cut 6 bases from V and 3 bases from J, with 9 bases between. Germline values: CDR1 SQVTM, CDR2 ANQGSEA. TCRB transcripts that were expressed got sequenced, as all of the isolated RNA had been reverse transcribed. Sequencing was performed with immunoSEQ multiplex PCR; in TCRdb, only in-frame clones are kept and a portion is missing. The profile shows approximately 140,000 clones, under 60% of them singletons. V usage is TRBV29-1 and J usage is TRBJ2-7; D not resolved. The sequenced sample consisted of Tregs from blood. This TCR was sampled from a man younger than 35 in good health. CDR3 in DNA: TGCAGCGTCCTACTTAACTACGAGCAGTACTTC. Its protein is CSVLLNYEQYF.